Listed here are 10 T cell receptor beta chains from one sample, sequenced in a study of T cells after yellow fever vaccination. Via MiXCR, TCRdb re-called the 5' RACE reads, giving one row per CDR3 protein. Of over 130,000 distinct CDR3 sequences detected, 7.7% appear once; the ten largest clones hold roughly 0.76%. This material consisted of CD4+ T cells sorted from PBMCs, taken 5 days after the yellow fever booster vaccination. The receptors shown here come from a man aged 25 to 40 who received the YFV17D yellow fever vaccine.

This clonotype was recorded many times. V gene TRBV20-1 combines with J gene TRBJ2-7, with D unresolved. The CDR3 contains 14 residues. Looked up from germline, CDR1 is DFQATT and CDR2 is SNEGSKA (reference sequence). The germline V and J ends were trimmed by 0 bases and 0 bases, with 9 bases remaining between them. The CDR3 coding sequence is TGCAGTGCTAGAGATCCGAGAAGCTCCTACGAGCAGTACTTC. Encoded protein: CSARDPRSSYEQYF.

In this sample, this clonotype turned up many times. The chain is built from TRBV20-1 and TRBJ2-1; no definite D call. Germline values: CDR1 DFQATT, CDR2 SNEGSKA (reference sequence). Trimming cost V 5 bases and J 1 base, with 18 bases left between them. The CDR3 spans 16 residues. The CDR3 reads CSAREVPRWSYNEQFF. The DNA of the CDR3 is TGCAGTGCTCGCGAGGTACCCCGGTGGTCCTACAATGAGCAGTTCTTC.

This clonotype was picked up many times. The chain couples TRBV29-1 to TRBJ2-5; D gene unclear. Trimming removed 4 bases from V and 7 bases from J, with 13 bases in between. CDR1 SQVTM and CDR2 ANQGSEA come from the germline V gene. The CDR3 runs to 12 residues. CDR3 nucleotide sequence: TGCAGCGTTGGGGATGTTCGAGGGACCCAGTACTTC. As protein: CSVGDVRGTQYF.

This clonotype has only a few counts. The rearrangement links TRBV19 to TRBJ2-3; 11 nucleotides agree with TRBD2. The ends lost 6 bases at V and 1 base at J; junction bases unmatched: 0. Germline V lookup: CDR1 LNHDA, CDR2 SQIVND (reference sequence). CDR3 length equals 14 residues. The CDR3 region is CASRGLAGTDTQYF. The CDR3 nucleotides read TGTGCCAGTAGGGGACTAGCGGGCACAGATACGCAGTATTTT.

The V gene is TRBV11-2, the J gene TRBJ2-7, with D tentatively TRBD1 or TRBD2 (5 bases each). V was shortened by 0 bases and J by 6 bases, with 9 bases between the two germline ends. The germline V gene encodes CDR1 SGHAT and CDR2 FQNNGV. This CDR3 region has 13 residues. For the CDR3, the DNA is TGTGCCAGCAGCTTAGATCAGGGACGCGAGCAGTACTTC. It translates to CASSLDQGREQYF.

A few counts support this clonotype. This chain joins TRBV29-1 and TRBJ2-7; either TRBD1 or TRBD2 may fit D (6 bases each). The length of the CDR3 is 14 residues. Germline lookup yields CDR1 SQVTM and CDR2 ANQGSEA. The V gene lost 4 bases and the J gene lost 1 base, with 14 bases spanning the gap. CDR3 coding DNA: TGCAGCGTTGTAGGAGGGGGTCGGTCCTACGAGCAGTACTTC. It is translated as CSVVGGGRSYEQYF.

This clonotype occurred many times. J is TRBJ1-1 and V is TRBV20-1; 9 bases are shared with TRBD1. The CDR3 consists of 13 residues. Germline assignment: CDR1 DFQATT and CDR2 SNEGSKA (reference sequence). The CDR3 bases are TGCAGAACTCTAACGGGACAGGGCGCTGAAGCTTTCTTT. The encoded protein is CRTLTGQGAEAFF.

This clonotype was observed at least ten times. The gene calls are TRBV4-2 and TRBJ2-2, with D maybe TRBD2 (5 bases). The CDR3 runs to 14 residues. Trimming pared 8 bases from V and 3 bases from J, leaving 13 bases between. Germline-derived CDR1 and CDR2 are LGHNA and YNFKEQ. The CDR3 DNA reads as TGTGCCAGCCAAACCACTAGGGACACCGGGGAGCTGTTTTTT. Protein sequence: CASQTTRDTGELFF.

This clonotype was counted ten times or more. The chain links TRBV3-1 to TRBJ1-1; D may be TRBD1 (5 bases). The CDR3 loop spans 16 amino acids. Germline CDR1 LGHDT, CDR2 YNNKEL (reference sequence). The V end was cut by 5 bases, the J end by 5 bases, with 21 bases between. The chain's CDR3 is CASSTTRRSRGTEAFF. CDR3 bases: TGTGCCAGCAGCACCACTAGAAGGTCCCGGGGGACTGAAGCTTTCTTT.

This clonotype was recorded at least ten times. This chain uses TRBV28 with TRBJ1-4; TRBD1 is a possible D gene (6 bases). Germline lookup yields CDR1 MDHEN and CDR2 SYDVKM. The CDR3 runs 14 residues. V was shortened by 3 bases and J by 5 bases, with 10 bases between the two germline ends. CDR3 bases: TGTGCCAGCAGTTTTTCAGGGGCCAATGAAAAACTGTTTTTT. This gives the protein CASSFSGANEKLFF. The complete variable domain, with remaining parts taken from reference TRBV28 and TRBJ1-4, reads DVKVTQSSRYLVKRTGEKVFLECVQDMDHENMFWYRQDPGLGLRLIYFSYDVKMKEKGDIPEGYSVSREKKERFSLILESASTNQTSMYLCASSFSGANEKLFFGSGTQLSVL.